The 18 T cell receptor beta chains reported below all come from one sample, sequenced in a study of T cells in Graves' hyperthyroidism and ophthalmopathy. TCR beta CDR3 regions were amplified from RNA. When the TCR CDR3 underwent first-round RT-PCR, the HTBI primer set was used. TCRdb reprocessed the multiplex PCR reads with MiXCR, giving one entry per CDR3 protein. The repertoire holds more than 600,000 distinct CDR3 sequences, 16% seen once, with roughly 8% in the top ten. Sequencing was done on a sample of blood. Every receptor here comes from a man younger than 35 with Graves' hyperthyroidism.

This clonotype was seen at least ten times. J is TRBJ2-1 and V is TRBV27; 9 bases agree with TRBD1. Trimming took 6 bases from V and 4 from J; bases not matched to a gene: 10. This CDR3 region has 16 residues. Germline values: CDR1 MNHEY, CDR2 SMNVEV (reference sequence). The CDR3 sequence: CASRLHRGRTYNEQFF. CDR3 bases: TGTGCCAGCAGATTACACAGGGGGCGGACTTACAATGAGCAGTTCTTC.

The rearrangement uses TRBV6-2 or TRBV6-3 and TRBJ2-1; D may correspond to TRBD1 or TRBD2 (5 bases each). This CDR3 has 14 residues. V lost 0 bases and J lost 9, with 12 bases in between. Germline CDR1 and CDR2: MNHEY and SVGEGT. CDR3 sequence: CASSYSGQGVEQFF. CDR3 coding DNA: TGTGCCAGCAGTTACTCGGGTCAGGGAGTTGAGCAGTTCTTC.

This clonotype was recorded many times. The V and J genes are TRBV6-2 or TRBV6-3 and TRBJ2-7; D gene uncertain. There are 14 residues in the CDR3. The germline gives CDR1 MNHEY, CDR2 SVGEGT. Trimming stripped 4 bases from V and 5 bases from J, with 15 bases between. This CDR3 is CASSLMLEGNEQYF. The CDR3 nucleotides are TGTGCCAGCAGTTTGATGTTGGAAGGGAACGAGCAGTACTTC.

This clonotype appeared many times. The chain has TRBV2 and TRBJ1-1, with D uncertain. This CDR3 spans 14 amino acids. Trimming removed 7 bases at V and 1 base at J, with 13 bases between. CDR1 is SNHLY, CDR2 FYNNEI, per germline. The chain's CDR3 is CASTPVGRNTEAFF. For the CDR3, the DNA is TGTGCCAGCACGCCGGTCGGGAGGAACACTGAAGCTTTCTTT.

This clonotype has just a few counts. The chain has TRBV29-1 and TRBJ2-5; possibly TRBD1 for D (5 bases). CDR1 SQVTM and CDR2 ANQGSEA come from the germline V gene. The CDR3 consists of 13 residues. Trimming shortened V by 3 bases and J by 2 bases, and 10 bases separated the two germline ends. The CDR3 loop reads CSVDRTKQETQYF. The DNA for the CDR3 is TGCAGCGTTGATCGGACAAAACAAGAGACCCAGTACTTC. Looking up the rest from reference TRBV29-1 and TRBJ2-5 gives the full variable domain: SAVISQKPSRDICQRGTSLTIQCQVDSQVTMMFWYRQQPGQSLTLIATANQGSEATYESGFVIDKFPISRPNLTFSTLTVSNMSPEDSSIYLCSVDRTKQETQYFGPGTRLLVL.

There are a few counts of this clonotype. This chain joins TRBV28 and TRBJ2-3, with D unclear. With 4 bases removed from V and 5 bases from J, the gap between germline ends came to 13 bases. CDR1 and CDR2 (germline): MDHEN, SYDVKM. CDR3 length: 14 residues. The CDR3 DNA is TGTGCCAGCAGTTCCGTCGGTCTCGGAGATACGCAGTATTTT. Protein: CASSSVGLGDTQYF.

The V gene is TRBV28, the J gene TRBJ2-3, with D possibly called TRBD1 or TRBD2 (5 bases each). V was cut by 7 bases and J by 4 bases, with 15 bases left in between. The V gene's germline CDR1 is MDHEN and CDR2 SYDVKM. CDR3 length: 14 amino acids. This CDR3 is CASTLNPGPDTQYF. In nucleotides, the CDR3 is TGTGCCAGCACACTCAACCCGGGGCCAGATACGCAGTATTTT. The full variable domain, its missing parts supplied by reference TRBV28 and TRBJ2-3, is DVKVTQSSRYLVKRTGEKVFLECVQDMDHENMFWYRQDPGLGLRLIYFSYDVKMKEKGDIPEGYSVSREKKERFSLILESASTNQTSMYLCASTLNPGPDTQYFGPGTRLTVL.

This clonotype showed up just once. This may be a read error, as it is one base from a much larger clone. The chain couples TRBV28 to TRBJ2-7; perhaps TRBD1 as D (6 bases). Germline values: CDR1 MDHEN, CDR2 SYDVKM. The CDR3 length is 12 residues. The CDR3 bases are TGTGCCGGCAGGATCCCAGGGGACGAGCAGTACTTC. Amino acid sequence: CAGRIPGDEQYF.

This clonotype was recorded at least ten times. The chain has TRBV10-3 and TRBJ1-1, with 8 bases matching TRBD1. Germline V gene sequence: CDR1 ENHRY, CDR2 SYGVKD. The V gene end was trimmed by 6 bases and the J gene end by 1 base; junction bases not matched to a gene: 4. The CDR3 runs to 14 residues. The DNA of the CDR3 is TGTGCCATCAGGGGGGACAGGACGAACACTGAAGCTTTCTTT. Amino acid sequence: CAIRGDRTNTEAFF.

This clonotype has more than one count but fewer than ten. J is TRBJ2-7 and V is TRBV10-3; 9 bases align to TRBD2. V lost 2 bases and J lost 5; bases outside the gene matches: 4. The germline gives CDR1 ENHRY, CDR2 SYGVKD. The CDR3 has 14 amino acids. Here the CDR3 reads CAISEAGGPHEQYF. CDR3 nucleotide sequence: TGTGCCATCAGTGAGGCGGGAGGGCCCCACGAGCAGTACTTC.

The rearrangement joins TRBV20-1 to TRBJ2-7; D remains ambiguous. The CDR3 is 14 amino acids. Germline V gives CDR1 DFQATT, CDR2 SNEGSKA (reference sequence). V lost 0 bases to trimming and J lost 3 bases, with 12 bases between them. This CDR3 is CSARDGFGGYEQYF. The CDR3, as DNA: TGCAGTGCTAGAGATGGCTTCGGCGGCTACGAGCAGTACTTC.

This clonotype was detected many times. The chain uses TRBV20-1 and TRBJ2-3, with TRBD1 matching over 7 bases. V lost 3 bases to trimming and J lost 2 bases; unmatched junction nucleotides: 5. The CDR3 is 14 amino acids. CDR1 is DFQATT and CDR2 is SNEGSKA in the germline V gene (reference sequence). CDR3 nucleotides: TGCAGTGCTAGTTTGACAGGGATCACAGATACGCAGTATTTT. Its translation is CSASLTGITDTQYF.

The chain couples TRBV7-3 to TRBJ2-2; a weak D match, TRBD1 (7 bases). This CDR3 contains 17 residues. In germline, CDR1 is SGHTA, CDR2 FQGTGA. V was clipped by 5 bases and J by 3 bases, with 19 bases between them. The chain's CDR3 is CASSQNPTGTDTGELFF. The CDR3 nucleotides are TGTGCCAGCAGCCAGAACCCGACAGGGACTGACACCGGGGAGCTGTTTTTT.

This clonotype was counted at least ten times. J is TRBJ2-7 and V is TRBV2; D might be TRBD2 (5 bases). CDR1 is SNHLY and CDR2 is FYNNEI in the germline V gene. V gave up 6 bases and J gave up 6 bases, with 12 bases separating them. This CDR3 spans 12 amino acids. The CDR3 sequence: CASSLDSGEQYF. The CDR3 DNA reads as TGTGCCAGCAGCCTGGACTCGGGCGAGCAGTACTTC. The whole variable domain, remainder taken from reference TRBV2 and TRBJ2-7, is EPEVTQTPSHQVTQMGQEVILRCVPISNHLYFYWYRQILGQKVEFLVSFYNNEISEKSEIFDDQFSVERPDGSNFTLKIRSTKLEDSAMYFCASSLDSGEQYFGPGTRLTVT.

This clonotype has a handful of counts. The chain carries TRBV4-3 and TRBJ2-3; maybe TRBD2 (5 bases). This CDR3 region has 13 residues. Germline V gene lookup returns CDR1 LGHNA and CDR2 YSLEER. Trimming removed 3 bases from V and 6 bases from J, with 10 bases in between. The CDR3 nucleotides are TGCGCCAGCAGCCACTCCGGGGAGGATACGCAGTATTTT. Amino acid sequence: CASSHSGEDTQYF.

This clonotype came up many times. The gene calls are TRBV11-1 and TRBJ2-1, with 8 bases fitting TRBD1. The V gene end was trimmed by 2 bases and the J gene end by 8 bases; junction bases not matched to a gene: 14. The CDR3 has 17 amino acids. Germline assignment: CDR1 SGHAT and CDR2 FQDESV (reference sequence). CDR3 coding DNA: TGTGCCAGCAGCTTATACCCCCCCGGGACAGGCCTACATGAGCAGTTCTTC. The encoded protein is CASSLYPPGTGLHEQFF.

In regard to this clonotype: Because the CDR3 is missing its conserved closing phenylalanine or tryptophan, this is likely a read error. The chain employs TRBV20-1 and TRBJ1-5; 8 nucleotides line up with TRBD1. Germline V gene data show CDR1 as DFQATT and CDR2 as SNEGSKA (reference sequence). The trim removed 1 base at V and 7 bases at J, leaving 12 bases unmatched. The CDR3 has 16 residues. The CDR3 protein is CSARVKGQGFGQPQHS. Written as DNA, the CDR3 is TGCAGTGCTAGAGTTAAAGGACAGGGTTTCGGCCAGCCCCAGCATTCT.

This clonotype was recorded at least ten times. The V gene is TRBV2, the J gene TRBJ1-1, with 10 bases that match TRBD1. V lost 4 bases and J lost 4; bases outside the gene matches: 6. The CDR3 has 15 residues. Germline V lookup: CDR1 SNHLY, CDR2 FYNNEI. CDR3 bases: TGTGCCAGCAGTGCGACAGGGGGCTTGGGCACTGAAGCTTTCTTT. It codes for CASSATGGLGTEAFF.